Each of the 27 T cell receptor beta chains below was sequenced from the same sample in a study of blood T cell repertoires in COVID-19. Method: immunoSEQ multiplex PCR; TCRdb's copy keeps in-frame clones and lacks some. The sample consists of fewer than 250,000 clones, approximately 80% of them appearing once. The sequenced sample was peripheral blood. The receptors derive from a woman in her forties or fifties with acute or convalescent COVID-19.

This clone was found a few times. The gene calls are TRBV21-1 and TRBJ1-4. TRBV21-1 is a pseudogene. The CDR3 is 16 residues long. The CDR3: CASSHGVRNENEKLFF. The CDR3 region has the DNA TGTGCCAGCAGCCACGGGGTTCGGAACGAAAATGAAAAACTGTTTTTT.

The V gene is TRBV7-9, the J gene TRBJ2-5, with a possible D match to TRBD2 (5 bases). The CDR3 is made up of 14 amino acids. V was cut by 7 bases and J by 5 bases, with 17 bases left in between. Germline CDR1 reads SEHNR; CDR2 reads FQNEAQ (reference sequence). In nucleotides, the CDR3 is TGTGCCAGCACCCTAATCGTTAGCGCGGAGACCCAGTACTTC. This sequence encodes CASTLIVSAETQYF.

This chain joins TRBV19 and TRBJ2-7; the match to TRBD1 covers 10 bases. J gave up 5 bases and V 5 bases, and 6 bases lay outside the gene matches. The CDR3 has 14 amino acids. The germline CDR1 and CDR2 sequences are LNHDA and SQIVND (reference sequence). This CDR3 is CASSAGQGINEQYF. The CDR3 DNA reads as TGTGCCAGTAGTGCGGGACAGGGGATAAACGAGCAGTACTTC.

The V and J genes are TRBV12-5 and TRBJ2-1, with 8 bases matching TRBD2. This CDR3 is built from 15 residues. CDR1 LGHNT and CDR2 FRNRAP come from the germline V gene. Trimming removed 6 bases from V and 4 bases from J; junction bases left unmatched: 8. In nucleotides, the CDR3 is TGTGCTAGTGGCTCCGGGACTAGGCTATACAATGAGCAGTTCTTC. It specifies CASGSGTRLYNEQFF. The full variable domain, rest sourced from reference TRBV12-5 and TRBJ2-1, is DARVTQTPRHKVTEMGQEVTMRCQPILGHNTVFWYRQTMMQGLELLAYFRNRAPLDDSGMPKDRFSAEMPDATLATLKIQPSEPRDSAVYFCASGSGTRLYNEQFFGPGTRLTVL.

The genes are TRBV6-5 and TRBJ2-1, with 9 bases fitting TRBD2. V dropped 1 base and J dropped 10; count of bases not matched to a gene: 11. The CDR3 spans 16 residues. The germline V gene encodes CDR1 MNHEY and CDR2 SVGAGI. The CDR3 sequence is CASSYWSGGTTLEQFF. The CDR3 nucleotides read TGTGCCAGCAGTTACTGGAGCGGGGGGACAACATTAGAGCAGTTCTTC.

The rearrangement uses TRBV28 and TRBJ1-1; D is possibly TRBD1 (5 bases). This CDR3 region has 15 residues. Trimming took off 3 bases at V and 4 bases at J, with 15 bases between the two ends. Germline V gene sequence: CDR1 MDHEN, CDR2 SYDVKM. CDR3 sequence (DNA): TGTGCCAGCAGTTTGAGCAGGGACGGGGGCACTGAAGCTTTCTTT. Its translation: CASSLSRDGGTEAFF.

J is TRBJ1-1 and V is TRBV30; D perhaps matches TRBD1 (6 bases). Germline V lookup: CDR1 GTSNPN, CDR2 SVGIG (reference sequence). The germline V and J ends were trimmed by 4 bases and 5 bases, with 20 bases remaining between them. This CDR3 contains 15 residues. CDR3 sequence (DNA): TGTGCCTGGAACGCACCCGCATGGGGGCGTACTGAAGCTTTCTTT. Its protein product is CAWNAPAWGRTEAFF.

The chain employs TRBV9 and TRBJ1-2, with TRBD1 matching 9 bases. Per germline, CDR1 SGDLS and CDR2 YYNGEE. The V segment lost 4 bases and the J segment 7 bases; nucleotides outside the gene matches: 5. This CDR3 has 13 residues. CDR3 residues: CASSTGQGSGYTF. The CDR3, as DNA: TGTGCCAGCAGCACCGGACAGGGGAGTGGCTACACCTTC.

V is TRBV19 and J is TRBJ1-3, with 7 bases that match TRBD1. The CDR3 length is 15 residues. The junction had 6 bases not matched to a gene; V was cut back by 5 bases and J by 2 bases. The germline gives CDR1 LNHDA, CDR2 SQIVND (reference sequence). The CDR3 sequence is CASSSTGQAGNTIYF. The CDR3 DNA reads TGTGCCAGTAGTTCGACAGGGCAGGCTGGAAACACCATATATTTT.

This clone was found once. The rearrangement joins TRBV27 to TRBJ2-2; TRBD2 matches 8 bases. CDR3 length: 15 amino acids. CDR1 and CDR2 from the germline V gene are MNHEY and SMNVEV (reference sequence). J gave up 0 bases and V 6 bases, and 3 bases lay outside the gene matches. The CDR3 nucleotides are TGTGCCAGCAGGGGCGGGGGGACGAACACCGGGGAGCTGTTTTTT. Its translation: CASRGGGTNTGELFF.

The chain employs TRBV27 and TRBJ2-7; TRBD2 aligns across 13 bases. Germline CDR1 and CDR2: MNHEY and SMNVEV (reference sequence). With V trimmed by 1 base and J by 5 bases, 5 bases remained unmatched. This CDR3 has 16 residues. CDR3 sequence (DNA): TGTGCCAGCAGTTTATTGGGACTAGCGGGATTCAACGAGCAGTACTTC. It specifies CASSLLGLAGFNEQYF.

The chain uses TRBV28 and TRBJ2-7, with D perhaps TRBD2 (6 bases). The V end was cut by 2 bases, the J end by 9 bases, with 11 bases between. This CDR3 spans 12 amino acids. In germline, CDR1 is MDHEN, CDR2 SYDVKM. CDR3 sequence: CASSLSREVQYF. CDR3 nucleotides: TGTGCCAGCAGTTTAAGCAGGGAGGTGCAGTACTTC.

The V gene is TRBV6-5, the J gene TRBJ2-3; D might be TRBD1 (7 bases). The CDR3 has 14 residues. The germline CDR1 and CDR2 sequences are MNHEY and SVGAGI. V lost 7 bases, J lost 8 bases, and 19 bases lay in between. The CDR3 DNA reads TGTGCCAGCACCAAGGAGGGGGCCTCTGGTACGCAGTATTTT. Its translation: CASTKEGASGTQYF.

The chain carries TRBV30 and TRBJ1-5; 8 bases align to TRBD1. The germline gives CDR1 GTSNPN, CDR2 SVGIG (reference sequence). V was clipped by 4 bases and J by 2 bases; unmatched bases: 1. This CDR3 is 13 amino acids long. This CDR3 reads CAWNRGGNQPQHF. DNA of the CDR3: TGTGCCTGGAACAGGGGGGGCAATCAGCCCCAGCATTTT.

The rearrangement uses TRBV12-3 or TRBV12-4 and TRBJ2-5; tentatively, D is TRBD1 (5 bases). V dropped 3 bases and J dropped 2 bases, with 7 bases sitting between them. The CDR3 is made up of 13 amino acids. The CDR3 here is CASSLNRQETQYF. The CDR3 DNA reads as TGTGCCAGCAGTTTGAACAGGCAAGAGACCCAGTACTTC.

This chain uses TRBV18 with TRBJ2-1; D is uncertain. V was trimmed by 4 bases and J by 10 bases, leaving 14 bases between them. The CDR3 runs 13 residues. CDR1 and CDR2 (germline): KGHSH, LQKENI. The CDR3 sequence is CASSRLGQTEQFF. In DNA, the CDR3 is TGTGCCAGCTCACGACTCGGCCAGACGGAGCAGTTCTTC.

The rearrangement uses TRBV9 and TRBJ1-1, with 7 positions matching TRBD1. CDR3 size: 15 residues. Germline V gives CDR1 SGDLS, CDR2 YYNGEE. Trimming removed 0 bases from V and 1 base from J; junction bases left unmatched: 3. As DNA, the CDR3 is TGTGCCAGCAGCGTAGGGGGGACAGCGAACACTGAAGCTTTCTTT. The encoded protein is CASSVGGTANTEAFF.

The CDR3 spells CAWGSGRGTDTQYF. In DNA form, the CDR3 reads TGTGCCTGGGGGAGCGGGAGGGGGACAGATACGCAGTATTTT. J is TRBJ2-3 and V is TRBV30, with TRBD2 identical over 10 bases. Per the germline V gene, CDR1 is GTSNPN and CDR2 is SVGIG (reference sequence). The junction had 5 bases not matched to a gene; V was cut back by 5 bases and J by 3 bases. The CDR3 runs to 14 residues.

The V and J genes are TRBV5-4 and TRBJ2-7, with TRBD2 matching 13 bases. With 4 bases clipped from V and 0 bases from J, the junction kept 7 bases outside the gene matches. The CDR3 sequence is 17 residues long. The germline V gene encodes CDR1 SGHNT and CDR2 YYREEE (reference sequence). The CDR3 sequence: CASSPGLAGVVSYEQYF. CDR3 nucleotides: TGTGCCAGCAGCCCTGGACTAGCGGGAGTGGTCTCCTACGAGCAGTACTTC.

This clone was counted a few times. CDR3 coding DNA: TGTGCCAGCAGCGTAGCGGAAGCGGGGGGACATTACGAGCAGTACTTC. Translated, it gives CASSVAEAGGHYEQYF. The J gene is TRBJ2-7, the V gene TRBV9, with TRBD2 matching over 9 bases. Germline assignment: CDR1 SGDLS and CDR2 YYNGEE. V dropped 0 bases and J dropped 4; count of bases not matched to a gene: 8. This CDR3 has 16 residues.

The chain is built from TRBV10-2 and TRBJ2-5; a possible D gene is TRBD1 (6 bases). The V and J ends lost 1 base and 5 bases respectively, with 11 bases between them. CDR3 length: 14 amino acids. Germline CDR1 is WSHSY and CDR2 is SAAADI. In nucleotides, the CDR3 is TGCGCCAGCAGTGAGTGGGCAGGGGATGAGACCCAGTACTTC. Translated: CASSEWAGDETQYF.

The chain couples TRBV6-5 to TRBJ2-5, with 7 bases aligning to TRBD2. The CDR3 consists of 16 residues. Looked up from germline, CDR1 is MNHEY and CDR2 is SVGAGI. Unmatched junction bases numbered 13, after V lost 4 bases and J lost 5 bases. CDR3 bases: TGTGCCAGCAGTTCCCCCTCTAGCGGTTCTTGGGAGACCCAGTACTTC. It specifies CASSSPSSGSWETQYF.

A word on this clone: At one end, the junction sequence differs from germline, possibly due to a read error. This specimen includes other DNA sequences encoding the same CDR3. V usage is TRBV19 and J usage is TRBJ1-5, with 8 nucleotides matching TRBD1. The CDR3 loop spans 15 amino acids. CDR1 is LNHDA and CDR2 is SQIVND in the germline V gene (reference sequence). Here the CDR3 DNA reads TGTGCTAGTAGCTGGACAGGGAATAGCAATCAGCCCCAGCATTTT. It yields the protein CASSWTGNSNQPQHF.

The genes are TRBV7-8 and TRBJ2-6; D is undetermined. This CDR3 has 16 residues. Trimming took off 0 bases at V and 0 bases at J, with 6 bases between the two ends. CDR1 SGHVS and CDR2 FQNEAQ come from the germline V gene. The CDR3 reads CASSLADSSGANVLTF. CDR3 coding DNA: TGTGCCAGCAGCTTAGCTGATAGCTCTGGGGCCAACGTCCTGACTTTC.

The rearrangement uses TRBV11-2 and TRBJ2-1; 10 bases map to TRBD2. Germline V CDR1 and CDR2: SGHAT, FQNNGV. The V and J ends lost 4 bases and 9 bases, in that order; junction bases with no gene match: 6. The CDR3 spans 14 residues. The CDR3 is CASSSSGRATEQFF. CDR3 nucleotide sequence: TGTGCCAGCAGCTCCAGCGGGAGGGCCACTGAGCAGTTCTTC.

This sequence joins TRBV15 and TRBJ1-1; 8 bases map to TRBD1. This CDR3 is 15 amino acids long. The V gene end was trimmed by 2 bases and the J gene end by 6 bases; junction bases not matched to a gene: 8. Germline CDR1 and CDR2: LNHNV and YYDKDF (reference sequence). CDR3 sequence: CATSRTGGARAEAFF. The CDR3 DNA is TGTGCCACCAGCAGAACAGGGGGTGCTCGCGCTGAAGCTTTCTTT. Complete variable domain (other parts from reference TRBV15 and TRBJ1-1): DAMVIQNPRYQVTQFGKPVTLSCSQTLNHNVMYWYQQKSSQAPKLLFHYYDKDFNNEADTPDNFQSRRPNTSFCFLDIRSPGLGDTAMYLCATSRTGGARAEAFFGQGTRLTVV.

The gene calls are TRBV29-1 and TRBJ2-7; 11 bases line up with TRBD1. CDR1 is SQVTM and CDR2 is ANQGSEA in the germline V gene. This CDR3 spans 13 amino acids. V lost 6 bases and J lost 6; bases outside the gene matches: 7. The CDR3 loop reads CSVQGTGGGEQYF. The CDR3 region has the DNA TGCAGCGTCCAGGGGACAGGGGGTGGCGAGCAGTACTTC.